Reported below is one T cell receptor beta chain. The germline CDR1 and CDR2 sequences are LNHNV and YYDKDF (reference sequence). V was clipped by 0 bases and J by 4 bases, with 6 bases between them. The CDR3 is 13 residues long. The source of the sample is a study of cytomegalovirus exposure and HLA in healthy donors. PCR amplification relied on 60 Vbeta primers (plus 13 Jbeta primers). Assay: immunoSEQ multiplex PCR; the TCRdb copy retains only in-frame clones and omits some. The profile shows roughly 110,000 clones, about three quarters of them singletons. This sequence originates from a woman aged 45-65 years in good health and CMV-seropositive. The rearrangement joins TRBV15 to TRBJ1-2; D is uncertain. The sequenced sample was PBMCs. CDR3 sequence: CATSRDGAYGYTF. The CDR3, as DNA: TGTGCCACCAGCAGAGACGGAGCCTATGGCTACACCTTC.